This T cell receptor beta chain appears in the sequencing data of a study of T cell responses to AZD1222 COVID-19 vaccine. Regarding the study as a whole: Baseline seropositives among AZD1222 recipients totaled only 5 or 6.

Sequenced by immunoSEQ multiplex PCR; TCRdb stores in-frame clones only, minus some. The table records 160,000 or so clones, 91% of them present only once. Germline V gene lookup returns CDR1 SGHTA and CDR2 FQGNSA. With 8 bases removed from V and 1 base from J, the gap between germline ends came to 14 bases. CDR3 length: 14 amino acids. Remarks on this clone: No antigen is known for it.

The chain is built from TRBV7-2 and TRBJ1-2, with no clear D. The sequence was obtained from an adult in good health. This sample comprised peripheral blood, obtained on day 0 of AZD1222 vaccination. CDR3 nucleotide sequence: TGTGCCAGCGGCAAAGACGGACTTAACTATGGCTACACCTTC. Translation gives CASGKDGLNYGYTF.